These 30 T cell receptor beta chains came from one sample sequenced in a study of blood T cell repertoires in COVID-19. Using immunoSEQ multiplex PCR, the repertoire was profiled, and TCRdb retains in-frame clones only, with some absent. The repertoire holds 150,000 or so clones, with 85% to 90% as singletons. The specimen sequenced was peripheral blood. These receptors originate from a woman aged 70-85 years with acute or convalescent COVID-19.

This CDR3 reads CASSSLRSGGASGYTF. The CDR3 nucleotides read TGTGCCAGCAGCTCACTTCGTTCAGGGGGCGCGAGTGGCTACACCTTC. V and J are TRBV3-1 (or the pseudogene TRBV3-2) and TRBJ1-2, with 8 bases that match TRBD1. The V segment lost 5 bases and the J segment 7 bases; nucleotides outside the gene matches: 15. There are 16 residues in the CDR3. Germline V gene lookup returns CDR1 LGHDT and CDR2 YNNKEL (reference sequence).

This chain links TRBV15 with TRBJ2-7, with TRBD1 identical over 7 bases. V was clipped by 1 base and J by 4 bases; unmatched bases: 10. The CDR3 is made up of 16 amino acids. Germline V gene data show CDR1 as LNHNV and CDR2 as YYDKDF (reference sequence). CDR3 in amino acids: CATSRGAGTDNYEQYF. CDR3 in DNA: TGTGCCACCAGCAGAGGAGCCGGGACAGATAATTACGAGCAGTACTTC.

The chain recombines TRBV10-3 with TRBJ1-2, with TRBD1 as a possible D gene (5 bases). The ends were cut back, 7 bases at V and 1 base at J, with 13 bases in the middle. The CDR3 extends over 14 amino acids. CDR1 is ENHRY, CDR2 SYGVKD, per germline. CDR3 sequence reads: CAIKRDGGNYGYTF. The CDR3 DNA is TGTGCCATCAAACGGGACGGGGGTAACTATGGCTACACCTTC.

The chain uses TRBV5-4 and TRBJ1-2, with TRBD1 as a possible D gene (5 bases). The CDR3 is made up of 15 amino acids. The germline V gene has CDR1 SGHNT and CDR2 YYREEE (reference sequence). V lost 2 bases to trimming and J lost 3 bases, with 14 bases between them. As DNA, the CDR3 is TGTGCCAGCAGCTTCTTGGGGCGCCCGGACTATGGCTACACCTTC. Translated, it gives CASSFLGRPDYGYTF. Based on the CDR3 plus reference TRBV5-4 and TRBJ1-2, the full variable domain is ETGVTQSPTHLIKTRGQQVTLRCSSQSGHNTVSWYQQALGQGPQFIFQYYREEENGRGNFPPRFSGLQFPNYSSELNVNALELDDSALYLCASSFLGRPDYGYTFGSGTRLTVV.

In its sample, this clone was seen once. The rearrangement joins TRBV4-3 to TRBJ2-7; D is possibly TRBD1 (5 bases). Germline CDR1 reads LGHNA; CDR2 reads YSLEER. This CDR3 region has 15 residues. Trimming left V 4 bases short and J 1 base short, with 14 bases between. CDR3 nucleotide sequence: TGCGCCAGCAGCCTCGCGGCGCAGGGATCCTACGAGCAGTACTTC. Translated: CASSLAAQGSYEQYF.

This chain joins TRBV5-4 and TRBJ2-7; maybe TRBD2 (5 bases). V lost 4 bases, J lost 3 bases, and 20 bases lay in between. Germline CDR1 SGHNT, CDR2 YYREEE (reference sequence). The CDR3 totals 16 residues. The CDR3 spells CASSQLTTRNFYEQYF. The CDR3 DNA reads TGTGCCAGCAGCCAGCTGACTACGCGAAACTTCTACGAGCAGTACTTC. The full variable domain, completed using reference TRBV5-4 and TRBJ2-7, is ETGVTQSPTHLIKTRGQQVTLRCSSQSGHNTVSWYQQALGQGPQFIFQYYREEENGRGNFPPRFSGLQFPNYSSELNVNALELDDSALYLCASSQLTTRNFYEQYFGPGTRLTVT.

The gene calls are TRBV29-1 and TRBJ1-1; D is unresolved. Germline V gives CDR1 SQVTM, CDR2 ANQGSEA. CDR3 length: 19 amino acids. V lost 4 bases and J lost 0, with 27 bases in between. CDR3 bases: TGCAGCGTTGCGCTATCTCGGGGAGGAGTTGGCAGCCTGAACACTGAAGCTTTCTTT. This translates into CSVALSRGGVGSLNTEAFF.

V usage is TRBV7-2 and J usage is TRBJ2-2; 7 nucleotides line up with TRBD1. The CDR3 is 15 residues long. Germline values: CDR1 SGHTA, CDR2 FQGNSA. After removal of 3 bases from V and 4 bases from J, the junction contained 5 bases not matched to a gene. The CDR3: CASSLGRGSTGELFF. The CDR3 DNA is TGTGCCAGCAGCTTGGGCAGGGGGAGCACCGGGGAGCTGTTTTTT.

V usage is TRBV30 and J usage is TRBJ2-7, with a weak D call TRBD1 (6 bases). V lost 2 bases and J 0 bases, leaving 8 bases between the germline ends. Germline V gives CDR1 GTSNPN, CDR2 SVGIG (reference sequence). CDR3 length: 13 amino acids. The CDR3: CAWSNRVSYEQYF. CDR3 sequence (DNA): TGTGCCTGGAGTAACAGGGTCTCCTACGAGCAGTACTTC.

The rearrangement joins TRBV24-1 to TRBJ2-2, with TRBD1 identical over 12 bases. V shed 9 bases, J shed 5 bases, and the junction held 3 bases outside the gene matches. The CDR3 runs 14 residues. The V gene's germline CDR1 is KGHDR and CDR2 SFDVKD. This CDR3 is CATQGQGATGELFF. CDR3 nucleotide sequence: TGTGCCACCCAGGGACAGGGGGCGACCGGGGAGCTGTTTTTT.

V and J are TRBV30 and TRBJ2-7, with TRBD1 as a possible D gene (5 bases). The CDR3 is 14 residues long. V lost 1 base and J 0 bases, leaving 10 bases between the germline ends. Per germline, CDR1 GTSNPN and CDR2 SVGIG (reference sequence). The CDR3 loop reads CAWSGGGSSYEQYF. CDR3 in DNA: TGTGCCTGGAGTGGGGGCGGTAGCTCCTACGAGCAGTACTTC.

The chain links TRBV7-9 to TRBJ2-2; maybe TRBD1 (6 bases). Per the germline V gene, CDR1 is SEHNR and CDR2 is FQNEAQ (reference sequence). Trimming left V 8 bases short and J 4 bases short, with 17 bases between. The CDR3 covers 15 residues. CDR3 sequence reads: CASGRTGSSTGELFF. The CDR3 DNA reads TGTGCCAGCGGACGAACAGGGTCGAGCACCGGGGAGCTGTTTTTT.

CDR3 loop: CASSKERQVPHPYRYNEQFF. The CDR3 DNA reads TGTGCCAGCAGCAAAGAGCGACAGGTCCCTCACCCTTACCGCTACAATGAGCAGTTCTTC. V usage is TRBV21-1 and J usage is TRBJ2-1; the tabulated D call, TRBD1, remains unverified against the DNA. TRBV21-1 is a listed pseudogene. The CDR3 sequence is 20 residues long.

In its sample, this clone was seen a few times. The V gene is TRBV19, the J gene TRBJ2-1; 8 nucleotides agree with TRBD2. The CDR3 is 14 residues long. The V gene end was trimmed by 1 base and the J gene end by 6 bases; junction bases not matched to a gene: 2. Germline loops: CDR1 LNHDA, CDR2 SQIVND (reference sequence). Here the CDR3 reads CASSIGSGVNEQFF. The CDR3 nucleotides read TGTGCCAGTAGTATAGGTAGCGGGGTCAATGAGCAGTTCTTC.

The CDR3 reads CASRPPIGSYEQYF. The CDR3 DNA reads as TGTGCCAGCAGGCCTCCCATCGGGTCCTACGAGCAGTACTTC. This chain joins TRBV2 and TRBJ2-7, with D unclear. The CDR3 extends over 14 amino acids. V was clipped by 6 bases and J by 1 base, with 13 bases between them. Germline loops: CDR1 SNHLY, CDR2 FYNNEI. The variable domain in full, with the rest retrieved from reference TRBV2 and TRBJ2-7, is EPEVTQTPSHQVTQMGQEVILRCVPISNHLYFYWYRQILGQKVEFLVSFYNNEISEKSEIFDDQFSVERPDGSNFTLKIRSTKLEDSAMYFCASRPPIGSYEQYFGPGTRLTVT.

The gene calls are TRBV29-1 and TRBJ2-1, with a weak D call TRBD2 (7 bases). With 6 bases removed from V and 10 bases from J, the gap between germline ends came to 22 bases. Per the germline V gene, CDR1 is SQVTM and CDR2 is ANQGSEA. The length of the CDR3 is 14 residues. Here the CDR3 reads CSVAVGGGYPEQFF. CDR3 DNA: TGCAGCGTCGCAGTAGGGGGGGGGTACCCCGAGCAGTTCTTC.

CDR3 bases: TGTGCCAGCAGTCCAGCGCGTAATTCACCCCTCCACTTT. Translation gives CASSPARNSPLHF. The chain uses TRBV12-3 or TRBV12-4 and TRBJ1-6; no definite D call. CDR3 length equals 13 residues. Deletions cut 5 bases from V and 6 bases from J, with 8 bases between.

The rearrangement links TRBV28 to TRBJ1-2; TRBD1 matches at 8 bases. Unmatched junction bases numbered 4, after V lost 1 base and J lost 0 bases. The CDR3 loop spans 16 amino acids. Per the germline V gene, CDR1 is MDHEN and CDR2 is SYDVKM. The CDR3 region has the DNA TGTGCCAGCAGTTTATCCCAGGGGGCTCCTAACTATGGCTACACCTTC. Amino acids: CASSLSQGAPNYGYTF.

CDR3 loop: CAAASGVNTGELFF. The CDR3 nucleotides read TGTGCCGCTGCTAGCGGGGTGAACACCGGGGAGCTGTTTTTT. The J gene is TRBJ2-2, the V gene TRBV10-3; 9 positions match TRBD2. Per germline, CDR1 ENHRY and CDR2 SYGVKD. The CDR3 is 14 residues long. V lost 11 bases and J lost 1; bases outside the gene matches: 5.

The CDR3 DNA reads as TGCAGCGTTGGGGGGCCGGGACTAGCGGGATCCGGCAAAAACATTCAGTACTTC. The encoded protein is CSVGGPGLAGSGKNIQYF. The rearrangement links TRBV29-1 to TRBJ2-4; 13 nucleotides align to TRBD2. Germline CDR1 SQVTM, CDR2 ANQGSEA. The CDR3 is 18 residues long. V lost 4 bases and J lost 3; bases outside the gene matches: 12.

This clone is a singleton in its sample. The chain couples TRBV4-3 to TRBJ2-1; 7 bases line up with TRBD2. The J segment lost 6 bases and the V segment lost 1 base, leaving 12 bases of the junction unmatched. The CDR3 runs to 17 residues. CDR1 and CDR2 from the germline V gene are LGHNA and YSLEER. CDR3 in amino acids: CASSQGSHRGRGNEQFF. CDR3 coding DNA: TGCGCCAGCAGCCAAGGATCGCATCGCGGGAGAGGCAATGAGCAGTTCTTC.

This chain connects TRBV5-1 to TRBJ1-2; D uncertain. Trimming took off 8 bases at V and 2 bases at J, with 16 bases between the two ends. CDR3 length equals 14 residues. Germline-derived CDR1 and CDR2 are SGHRS and YFSETQ. The CDR3 bases are TGCGCCAGTACCAGCGGACGGGAGAACTATGGCTACACCTTC. Translated, it gives CASTSGRENYGYTF.

This chain uses TRBV19 with TRBJ2-7; no firm D call. Per germline, CDR1 LNHDA and CDR2 SQIVND (reference sequence). Trimming stripped 3 bases from V and 8 bases from J, with 11 bases between. The CDR3 length is 12 residues. CDR3 region: CASSILGKKQYF. DNA of the CDR3: TGTGCCAGTAGTATTTTGGGCAAGAAGCAGTACTTC. The full variable domain, rest sourced from reference TRBV19 and TRBJ2-7, is DGGITQSPKYLFRKEGQNVTLSCEQNLNHDAMYWYRQDPGQGLRLIYYSQIVNDFQKGDIAEGYSVSREKKESFPLTVTSAQKNPTAFYLCASSILGKKQYFGPGTRLTVT.

The chain has TRBV27 and TRBJ2-3, with D hard to call. The CDR3 is 14 residues long. The V end was cut by 6 bases, the J end by 0 bases, with 10 bases between. The germline V gene encodes CDR1 MNHEY and CDR2 SMNVEV (reference sequence). The DNA of the CDR3 is TGTGCCAGCAGCCCGGGTCGGAGCACAGATACGCAGTATTTT. Encoded protein: CASSPGRSTDTQYF.

This chain uses TRBV9 with TRBJ2-3; the match to TRBD2 covers 8 bases. The CDR3 covers 15 residues. Looked up from germline, CDR1 is SGDLS and CDR2 is YYNGEE. The V gene end was trimmed by 0 bases and the J gene end by 6 bases; junction bases not matched to a gene: 6. The CDR3: CASSVGSSGWDTQYF. The CDR3 coding sequence is TGTGCCAGCAGCGTAGGTTCTAGCGGGTGGGATACGCAGTATTTT. Based on the CDR3 plus reference TRBV9 and TRBJ2-3, the full variable domain is DSGVTQTPKHLITATGQRVTLRCSPRSGDLSVYWYQQSLDQGLQFLIQYYNGEERAKGNILERFSAQQFPDLHSELNLSSLELGDSALYFCASSVGSSGWDTQYFGPGTRLTVL.

This clone has just one count. CDR3 region: CASSGDYSYNEQFF. CDR3 DNA: TGCGCCAGCAGCGGCGACTATTCCTACAATGAGCAGTTCTTC. The genes are TRBV5-1 and TRBJ2-1, with D possibly matching TRBD2 (5 bases). Trimming shortened V by 4 bases and J by 1 base, and 9 bases separated the two germline ends. The CDR3 extends over 14 amino acids. Germline assignment: CDR1 SGHRS and CDR2 YFSETQ.

J is TRBJ2-7 and V is TRBV6-2 or TRBV6-3; 8 nucleotides agree with TRBD1. J lost 0 bases, V lost 5 bases, and 3 bases had no gene match. Germline CDR1 MNHEY, CDR2 SVGEGT. The CDR3 is made up of 14 amino acids. Here the CDR3 reads CASSDRGGSYEQYF. DNA for the CDR3: TGTGCCAGCAGTGACAGGGGAGGCTCCTACGAGCAGTACTTC.

The chain uses TRBV28 and TRBJ2-1; TRBD2 matches 8 bases. Germline V CDR1 and CDR2: MDHEN, SYDVKM. The CDR3 length is 16 residues. The ends lost 2 bases at V and 6 bases at J; junction bases unmatched: 9. CDR3 sequence (DNA): TGTGCCAGCAGTTTACTAGCGGGTGGTACCTCCAATGAGCAGTTCTTC. Translated: CASSLLAGGTSNEQFF.

This clone was seen ten or more times. V usage is TRBV28 and J usage is TRBJ2-1; D might be TRBD1 (6 bases). Germline V gene data show CDR1 as MDHEN and CDR2 as SYDVKM. The V and J ends lost 2 bases and 10 bases respectively, with 18 bases between them. This CDR3 comprises 15 residues. The CDR3 is CASSLPTGQGSEQFF. CDR3 sequence (DNA): TGTGCCAGCAGTTTACCCACGGGACAAGGATCCGAGCAGTTCTTC. The entire variable domain, with the rest obtained from reference TRBV28 and TRBJ2-1, is as follows: DVKVTQSSRYLVKRTGEKVFLECVQDMDHENMFWYRQDPGLGLRLIYFSYDVKMKEKGDIPEGYSVSREKKERFSLILESASTNQTSMYLCASSLPTGQGSEQFFGPGTRLTVL.

CDR3 residues: CASSQVVGTPEAFF. The CDR3 nucleotides are TGTGCCAGCAGCCAAGTGGTTGGGACACCTGAAGCTTTCTTT. The J gene is TRBJ1-1, the V gene TRBV3-1 (or the pseudogene TRBV3-2), with D maybe TRBD1 (6 bases). The germline V and J ends were trimmed by 1 base and 6 bases, with 12 bases remaining between them. CDR1 is LGHDT and CDR2 is YNNKEL in the germline V gene (reference sequence). This CDR3 has 14 residues.